Presented here are 10 T cell receptor beta chains from one specimen sequenced in a study of CD8 T cells in Susac syndrome. It was with random hexamers that 0.5 to 1 ug RNA was reverse transcribed. TCRdb reprocessed the immunoSEQ multiplex PCR reads with MiXCR, giving one entry per CDR3 protein. The sample lists approximately 200,000 distinct CDR3 sequences; about 95% were seen once. The sequencing input was CD4+ T cells from PBMCs. All receptors come from a human donor with multiple sclerosis.

This clonotype was observed a handful of times. J is TRBJ1-2 and V is TRBV7-8; D gene unclear. In germline, CDR1 is SGHVS, CDR2 FQNEAQ. The germline V and J ends were trimmed by 2 bases and 3 bases, with 7 bases remaining between them. The CDR3 totals 13 residues. The CDR3 DNA follows: TGTGCCAGCAGCTTAAAGGTGGACTATGGCTACACCTTC. Residues: CASSLKVDYGYTF.

Only one count was recorded for this clonotype. The chain links TRBV18 to TRBJ2-1; no reliable D call. Germline-derived CDR1 and CDR2 are KGHSH and LQKENI. This CDR3 comprises 13 residues. V lost 3 bases and J 10 bases, leaving 13 bases between the germline ends. CDR3 loop: CASSPRVLREQFF. The CDR3 coding sequence is TGTGCCAGCTCACCCCGGGTCCTTCGGGAGCAGTTCTTC.

This rearrangement joins TRBV20-1 to TRBJ2-3; maybe TRBD2 (6 bases). Trimming stripped 3 bases from V and 0 bases from J, with 10 bases between. The CDR3 runs to 14 residues. Germline assignment: CDR1 DFQATT and CDR2 SNEGSKA (reference sequence). This chain's CDR3 is CSASRGTSTDTQYF. DNA of the CDR3: TGCAGTGCTAGCCGGGGGACTAGCACAGATACGCAGTATTTT.

CDR3 sequence reads: CASSQAYESGRADEQFF. DNA of the CDR3: TGTGCCAGCAGCCAAGCCTATGAGAGCGGGAGGGCCGATGAGCAGTTCTTC. The chain recombines TRBV3-1 with TRBJ2-1; TRBD2 matches at 10 bases. The V segment lost 1 base and the J segment 8 bases; nucleotides outside the gene matches: 11. The CDR3 length is 17 residues. The germline V gene has CDR1 LGHDT and CDR2 YNNKEL (reference sequence).

This clonotype was seen only once. V usage is TRBV20-1 and J usage is TRBJ2-1; D remains unclear. The CDR3 runs 10 residues. The V end lost 6 bases, the J end lost 9 bases, and 9 bases lay between the germline ends. CDR1 is DFQATT, CDR2 SNEGSKA, per germline (reference sequence). This CDR3 reads CSANTVEQFF. CDR3 sequence (DNA): TGCAGTGCGAACACCGTTGAGCAGTTCTTC.

The V and J genes are TRBV20-1 and TRBJ2-1, with TRBD2 matching 11 bases. The V and J ends lost 5 bases and 2 bases, in that order; junction bases with no gene match: 5. Germline assignment: CDR1 DFQATT and CDR2 SNEGSKA (reference sequence). The CDR3 spans 15 residues. In DNA form, the CDR3 reads TGCAGTGCTGGCACTAGCGGGGGCCCCTACAATGAGCAGTTCTTC. Translation gives CSAGTSGGPYNEQFF.

This chain connects TRBV2 to TRBJ2-6; TRBD1 matches at 9 bases. J was trimmed by 12 bases and V by 0 bases; bases with no gene match: 6. The CDR3 covers 15 residues. Germline V gene lookup returns CDR1 SNHLY and CDR2 FYNNEI. The CDR3 nucleotides read TGTGCCAGCAGTGAAGCCCCGGGGACAGGGCGCGTCCTGACTTTC. Amino acid sequence: CASSEAPGTGRVLTF. Based on the CDR3 plus reference TRBV2 and TRBJ2-6, the full variable domain is EPEVTQTPSHQVTQMGQEVILRCVPISNHLYFYWYRQILGQKVEFLVSFYNNEISEKSEIFDDQFSVERPDGSNFTLKIRSTKLEDSAMYFCASSEAPGTGRVLTFGAGSRLTVL.

J is TRBJ2-3 and V is TRBV7-9, with D possibly TRBD2 on 6 matching bases. Trimming took off 3 bases at V and 2 bases at J, with 18 bases between the two ends. Germline lookup yields CDR1 SEHNR and CDR2 FQNEAQ (reference sequence). The CDR3 runs to 17 residues. The CDR3 here is CASSFGRDLHSTDTQYF. CDR3 bases: TGTGCCAGCAGCTTTGGGCGGGATCTCCACTCCACAGATACGCAGTATTTT. Looking up the rest from reference TRBV7-9 and TRBJ2-3 gives the full variable domain: DTGVSQNPRHKITKRGQNVTFRCDPISEHNRLYWYRQTLGQGPEFLTYFQNEAQLEKSRLLSDRFSAERPKGSFSTLEIQRTEQGDSAMYLCASSFGRDLHSTDTQYFGPGTRLTVL.

The J gene is TRBJ1-1, the V gene TRBV5-4, with unresolved D. The germline CDR1 and CDR2 sequences are SGHNT and YYREEE (reference sequence). The CDR3 runs 11 residues. The germline V and J ends were trimmed by 8 bases and 5 bases, with 10 bases remaining between them. In DNA, the CDR3 is TGTGCCAGAATGTCTGGGACTGAAGCTTTCTTT. This gives the protein CARMSGTEAFF.

This chain links TRBV7-2 with TRBJ1-5; no reliable D call. The ends were cut back, 5 bases at V and 1 base at J, with 3 bases in the middle. CDR1 is SGHTA and CDR2 is FQGNSA in the germline V gene. The CDR3 spans 12 residues. This chain's CDR3 is CASSTSNQPQHF. CDR3 sequence (DNA): TGTGCCAGCAGCACCAGCAATCAGCCCCAGCATTTT.